The next 22 T cell receptor beta chains were all read from a single sample in a study of T cell changes during pregnancy in multiple sclerosis. Generated by immunoSEQ multiplex PCR, the TCRdb table keeps only in-frame clones and is missing some. This sample has fewer than 70,000 clones, with approximately 92% found just once. The sequencing here drew on CD8+ T cells from peripheral blood mononuclear cells, taken in the third trimester of pregnancy. The receptors shown here come from a female donor in good health, enrolled as a control in a pregnancy study.

The gene calls are TRBV14 and TRBJ1-1; weak D call: TRBD1 (6 bases). The CDR3 totals 12 residues. V lost 9 bases to trimming and J lost 3 bases, with 11 bases between them. CDR1 and CDR2 (germline): SGHDN, FVKESK. The CDR3 nucleotides read TGTGCCAGTAGATACAGGGACACTGAAGCTTTCTTT. This codes for CASRYRDTEAFF. The variable domain in full, completed from reference TRBV14 and TRBJ1-1, reads EAGVTQFPSHSVIEKGQTVTLRCDPISGHDNLYWYRRVMGKEIKFLLHFVKESKQDESGMPNNRFLAERTGGTYSTLKVQPAELEDSGVYFCASRYRDTEAFFGQGTRLTVV.

The chain carries TRBV9 and TRBJ1-5; D may be TRBD1 (6 bases). Germline V gene data show CDR1 as SGDLS and CDR2 as YYNGEE. V shed 0 bases and J shed 4 bases, with 11 bases lying between them. The CDR3 is made up of 15 amino acids. The CDR3 DNA follows: TGTGCCAGCAGCGTAGGGGGGGGCAATAATCAGCCCCAGCATTTT. Amino acid sequence: CASSVGGGNNQPQHF. Combining the CDR3 with reference TRBV9 and TRBJ1-5 gives the whole variable domain DSGVTQTPKHLITATGQRVTLRCSPRSGDLSVYWYQQSLDQGLQFLIQYYNGEERAKGNILERFSAQQFPDLHSELNLSSLELGDSALYFCASSVGGGNNQPQHFGDGTRLSIL.

V and J are TRBV7-2 and TRBJ2-7; D is perhaps TRBD2 (6 bases). Trimming removed 5 bases at V and 3 bases at J, with 20 bases between. CDR1 is SGHTA, CDR2 FQGNSA, per germline. The CDR3 totals 16 residues. The CDR3: CASSRHSGGPYYEQYF. CDR3 in DNA: TGTGCCAGCAGCCGACATTCCGGGGGTCCTTACTACGAGCAGTACTTC.

The rearrangement links TRBV7-9 to TRBJ1-1; D possibly corresponds to TRBD1 (6 bases). Trimming stripped 1 base from V and 3 bases from J, with 15 bases between. CDR3 size: 16 residues. CDR1 and CDR2 from the germline V gene are SEHNR and FQNEAQ (reference sequence). The CDR3 region has the DNA TGTGCCAGCAGCTTAGACCTCGGGGGGGCGTACACTGAAGCTTTCTTT. Translated: CASSLDLGGAYTEAFF.

This clone was seen just once. This rearrangement joins TRBV9 to TRBJ2-5; TRBD2 might be the D (6 bases). The germline V gene encodes CDR1 SGDLS and CDR2 YYNGEE. CDR3 size: 15 residues. The V and J ends lost 0 bases and 5 bases respectively, with 14 bases between them. The CDR3 bases are TGTGCCAGCAGCGTAGAGGATGGAGGGGTGGAGACCCAGTACTTC. Protein sequence: CASSVEDGGVETQYF.

This clone was observed once. The V gene is TRBV4-3, the J gene TRBJ1-1, with TRBD1 as a possible D gene (5 bases). CDR1 and CDR2 from the germline V gene are LGHNA and YSLEER. V lost 4 bases, J lost 4 bases, and 13 bases lay in between. The CDR3 consists of 14 residues. CDR3 nucleotides: TGCGCCAGCAGCCCTATAGGCGGGGGCACTGAAGCTTTCTTT. This translates into CASSPIGGGTEAFF.

The chain employs TRBV6-5 and TRBJ1-2, with D uncertain. V dropped 0 bases and J dropped 1 base, with 9 bases sitting between them. Germline V gene sequence: CDR1 MNHEY, CDR2 SVGAGI. CDR3 length equals 15 residues. CDR3 protein: CASSYSEEGNYGYTF. CDR3 DNA sequence: TGTGCCAGCAGTTACTCAGAGGAGGGTAACTATGGCTACACCTTC.

V and J are TRBV27 and TRBJ2-3, with 13 bases that match TRBD2. CDR3 length equals 16 residues. After removal of 3 bases from V and 2 bases from J, the junction contained 2 bases not matched to a gene. Looked up from germline, CDR1 is MNHEY and CDR2 is SMNVEV (reference sequence). Here the CDR3 reads CASSLTSGGLTDTQYF. Here the CDR3 DNA reads TGTGCCAGCAGTTTGACTAGCGGGGGGCTCACAGATACGCAGTATTTT.

The genes are TRBV27 and TRBJ2-7; perhaps TRBD2 as D (6 bases). The CDR3 consists of 13 residues. V was shortened by 2 bases and J by 6 bases, with 11 bases between the two germline ends. The germline V gene encodes CDR1 MNHEY and CDR2 SMNVEV (reference sequence). The CDR3 DNA reads TGTGCCAGCAGTTTAGCGGGACGCGGCGAGCAGTACTTC. Protein: CASSLAGRGEQYF.

The genes are TRBV14 and TRBJ1-1; D possibly corresponds to TRBD1 (5 bases). This CDR3 comprises 14 residues. Germline V gene lookup returns CDR1 SGHDN and CDR2 FVKESK. V gave up 1 base and J gave up 2 bases, with 8 bases separating them. The CDR3 nucleotides are TGTGCCAGCAGCCAAGGGGGCCCTAACACTGAAGCTTTCTTT. Translating it yields CASSQGGPNTEAFF. The full variable domain, rest sourced from reference TRBV14 and TRBJ1-1, is EAGVTQFPSHSVIEKGQTVTLRCDPISGHDNLYWYRRVMGKEIKFLLHFVKESKQDESGMPNNRFLAERTGGTYSTLKVQPAELEDSGVYFCASSQGGPNTEAFFGQGTRLTVV.

V and J are TRBV5-4 and TRBJ1-2, with 8 bases lining up with TRBD1. With V trimmed by 3 bases and J by 7 bases, 5 bases remained unmatched. Germline V gives CDR1 SGHNT, CDR2 YYREEE (reference sequence). The CDR3 loop spans 13 amino acids. The CDR3 is CASSSGQGSGYTF. The CDR3 DNA reads as TGTGCCAGCAGCTCTGGACAGGGAAGTGGCTACACCTTC. The full variable domain, rest sourced from reference TRBV5-4 and TRBJ1-2, is ETGVTQSPTHLIKTRGQQVTLRCSSQSGHNTVSWYQQALGQGPQFIFQYYREEENGRGNFPPRFSGLQFPNYSSELNVNALELDDSALYLCASSSGQGSGYTFGSGTRLTVV.

The chain recombines TRBV2 with TRBJ2-5; 9 nucleotides match TRBD1. Trimming removed 6 bases from V and 5 bases from J; junction bases left unmatched: 13. The CDR3 runs 16 residues. Germline V gene lookup returns CDR1 SNHLY and CDR2 FYNNEI. In DNA, the CDR3 is TGTGCCAGCAGACGGGACAGGGTCCGGCTCCAGGAGACCCAGTACTTC. Encoded protein: CASRRDRVRLQETQYF.

The chain combines TRBV27 with TRBJ2-5, with a weak D call TRBD2 (5 bases). This CDR3 contains 13 residues. Germline V CDR1 and CDR2: MNHEY, SMNVEV (reference sequence). Trimming cost V 5 bases and J 5 bases, with 12 bases left between them. CDR3 bases: TGTGCCAGCAGTCCCGGGGTTTGGGAGACCCAGTACTTC. Translating gives CASSPGVWETQYF.

The rearrangement links TRBV2 to TRBJ2-1, with D unresolved. The CDR3 has 16 residues. Trimming shortened V by 8 bases and J by 5 bases, and 22 bases separated the two germline ends. Germline CDR1 is SNHLY and CDR2 is FYNNEI. The CDR3 DNA follows: TGTGCCAGCGATTTAACAACCCAGGTCAACAACAATGAGCAGTTCTTC. This sequence encodes CASDLTTQVNNNEQFF.

The V and J genes are TRBV27 and TRBJ1-4; TRBD1 aligns across 7 bases. V was clipped by 5 bases and J by 5 bases; unmatched bases: 8. This CDR3 is 15 amino acids long. Germline CDR1 and CDR2: MNHEY and SMNVEV (reference sequence). CDR3 coding DNA: TGTGCCAGCAGTGGAGGGACAGAAAAAAATGAAAAACTGTTTTTT. It is translated as CASSGGTEKNEKLFF.

The chain couples TRBV13 to TRBJ1-1, with D possibly matching TRBD1 (5 bases). CDR1 and CDR2 from the germline V gene are PRHDT and FYEKMQ (reference sequence). The CDR3 consists of 15 residues. Trimming removed 0 bases at V and 4 bases at J, with 12 bases between. CDR3 amino acids: CASSLGLQGGTEAFF. CDR3 bases: TGTGCCAGCAGCTTAGGCCTGCAGGGCGGCACTGAAGCTTTCTTT.

The rearrangement links TRBV11-3 to TRBJ2-1; 8 bases match TRBD1. The CDR3 loop spans 15 amino acids. The V segment lost 8 bases and the J segment 8 bases; nucleotides outside the gene matches: 14. Per the germline V gene, CDR1 is SGHNT and CDR2 is YENEEA. This chain's CDR3 is CASHSDRGVVDEQFF. CDR3 in DNA: TGTGCCAGCCACTCCGACAGGGGTGTAGTGGATGAGCAGTTCTTC.

The sample holds one count of this clone. The rearrangement uses TRBV27 and TRBJ2-7; 9 nucleotides line up with TRBD1. Germline CDR1 reads MNHEY; CDR2 reads SMNVEV (reference sequence). Losses at the gene ends were 6 bases for V and 3 bases for J; bases not matched to a gene: 0. This CDR3 contains 12 residues. The CDR3 DNA is TGTGCCAGCAGGACAGGGGGCTACGAGCAGTACTTC. Its translation is CASRTGGYEQYF.

This clone was recorded once. The V and J genes are TRBV5-5 and TRBJ2-7; 7 bases agree with TRBD2. Germline lookup yields CDR1 SGHKS and CDR2 YYEKEE (reference sequence). The CDR3 has 13 amino acids. V dropped 4 bases and J dropped 7; count of bases not matched to a gene: 8. The CDR3 sequence is CASSAVPGLEQYF. The CDR3 DNA reads as TGTGCCAGCAGCGCGGTTCCGGGACTAGAGCAGTACTTC.

The chain is built from TRBV5-8 and TRBJ2-3; 9 bases line up with TRBD2. Germline lookup yields CDR1 SGHTS and CDR2 YDEGEE. V dropped 0 bases and J dropped 5; count of bases not matched to a gene: 7. The CDR3 extends over 16 amino acids. The CDR3: CASSLDAGGIEDTQYF. Here the CDR3 DNA reads TGTGCCAGCAGCTTGGACGCGGGGGGGATTGAAGATACGCAGTATTTT.

The chain's CDR3 is CASSAPTVQYF. The CDR3 DNA is TGTGCCAGCAGTGCCCCCACAGTGCAGTACTTC. This rearrangement joins TRBV2 to TRBJ2-4; D unclear. Trimming cost V 4 bases and J 13 bases, with 11 bases left between them. Germline lookup yields CDR1 SNHLY and CDR2 FYNNEI. The length of the CDR3 is 11 residues.

The chain links TRBV18 to TRBJ2-7, with 9 nucleotides matching TRBD1. With 3 bases clipped from V and 1 base from J, the junction kept 1 base outside the gene matches. The V gene's germline CDR1 is KGHSH and CDR2 LQKENI. This CDR3 has 14 residues. The CDR3 DNA sequence: TGTGCCAGCTCACCGGACAGGGGTTCCTACGAGCAGTACTTC. It codes for CASSPDRGSYEQYF.